This is a list of T cell receptor beta chains from one sample in a study of shared clonotypes between healthy human individuals. The protocol was immunoSEQ multiplex PCR, while the TCRdb copy is restricted to in-frame clones and leaves out a portion. Of 2 million to 2.5 million clones listed, just under 95% are singletons. Sequenced sample: naive CD4+ T cells from PBMCs. Receptors were obtained from a man between 18 and 29 years old in good health. Some clones in this sample may be carry-over from other donors' samples. Each CDR3 is given with its conserved first and last residue. The D gene is left open where the match is weak. A clone size is listed for some rows: how often the clone was seen (once, few, many), or a class if it is expanded.

TRBJ1-1 - TRBV28 - TGTGCCAGCAGTTTCGGCAACACTGAAGCTTTCTTT CASSFGNTEAFF
TRBJ2-7 - TRBV5-8 once TGTGCCAGCAGCCCGGACCTCTCCTACGAGCAGTACTTC CASSPDLSYEQYF
TRBJ2-7 - TRBV6-4 - TGTGCCAGCAGTGATGAGGCCGGCTACGAGCAGTACTTC CASSDEAGYEQYF
TRBJ2-7 - TRBV4-2 - TGTGCCAGCAGCGCGTCCAACAGGGTAGACGAGCAGTACTTC CASSASNRVDEQYF
TRBJ2-1 TRBD2 TRBV6-4 - TGTGCCAGCAGTACATTAGCGGGTGACTACAATGAGCAGTTCTTC CASSTLAGDYNEQFF
TRBJ2-6 - TRBV29-1 - TGCAGCGTTGAGGGCGGCTCTGGGGCCAACGTCCTGACTTTC CSVEGGSGANVLTF
TRBJ2-7 - TRBV5-4 - TGTGCCAGCAGCTTGGATCCGGGCGGGATTGCCTACGAGCAGTACTTC CASSLDPGGIAYEQYF
TRBJ1-2 - TRBV27 - TGTGCCAGCAGTCTTAACTACCCCTACCCCGGTGGGGGCTACACCTTC CASSLNYPYPGGGYTF
TRBJ2-7 - TRBV27 - TGTGCCAGCAGTTTAATCGTGGGGGCTGGGTACGAGCAGTACTTC CASSLIVGAGYEQYF
TRBJ2-3 TRBD2 TRBV7-6 - TGTGCCAGCAGCCGACCGGGGAGCAAGGCTAGCGGAACTAGCACAGATACGCAGTATTTT CASSRPGSKASGTSTDTQYF
TRBJ2-7 - TRBV30 - TGTGCCTGGAGTAGGTCTTGGCTAGCGTCGAGGGAGCAGTACTTC CAWSRSWLASREQYF
TRBJ1-1 - TRBV6-1 - TGTGCCAGCAGGTGGGGCAGTCCGAACACTGAAGCTTTCTTT CASRWGSPNTEAFF
TRBJ1-2 TRBD1 TRBV28 - TGTGCCAGCAGTTTACCCTCAGGGGGCGAATCTGGCTACACCTTC CASSLPSGGESGYTF
TRBJ1-2 TRBD1 TRBV15 - TGTGCCACCAGCAGAGTTACAGGGGCCTATGGCTACACCTTC CATSRVTGAYGYTF
TRBJ2-4 TRBD2 TRBV30 - TGTGCCTGGATACCCGGGGGGGTGGGGTCACCCTCCACGGCCAAAAACATTCAGTACTTC CAWIPGGVGSPSTAKNIQYF
TRBJ1-5 - TRBV30 few TGTGCCTGGAGTGTAGGAGGTCAGCCCCAGCATTTT CAWSVGGQPQHF
TRBJ1-2 - TRBV2 - TGTGCCAGCAGCGTACTTTTGACTGTATTCTATGGCTACACCTTC CASSVLLTVFYGYTF
TRBJ1-5 - TRBV6-1 - TGTGCCATCCGGAGTTATAGCAATCAGCCCCAGCATTTT CAIRSYSNQPQHF
TRBJ1-2 - TRBV28 - TGTGCCAGCAGTTACCGGTCCTCAGCACGGGGCTACACCTTC CASSYRSSARGYTF
TRBJ2-2 - TRBV9 - TGTGCCAGCAGCGTAGACTGGCTTCGCACCGGGGAGCTGTTTTTT CASSVDWLRTGELFF
TRBJ2-5 - TRBV5-1 - TGCGCCAGCAGCTTGGAGGCAGTAGGTCAAGAGACCCAGTACTTC CASSLEAVGQETQYF
TRBJ2-7 - TRBV9 - TGTGCCAGCAGCAAGAATCAGGGCTACGAGCAGTACTTC CASSKNQGYEQYF
TRBJ1-3 - TRBV18 once TGTGCCAGCTCACCGACAGGACTCCTCGAGACCATATATTTT CASSPTGLLETIYF
TRBJ2-2 - TRBV5-8 - TGTGCCAGCAGCTTGTGGGGGGCGCGGACCGGGGAGCTGTTTTTT CASSLWGARTGELFF
TRBJ1-5 - TRBV18 - TGTGCCAGCTCCCCGGACAGCCCCAATCAGCCCCAGCATTTT CASSPDSPNQPQHF
TRBJ1-1 - TRBV18 - TGTGCCAGCTCACCATTTGGGAACACTGAAGCTTTCTTT CASSPFGNTEAFF
TRBJ2-1 TRBD2 TRBV4-1 - TGCGCCAGCAGCCATCCCAGGGGAACTAGCGGGAGCCATGAGCAGTTCTTC CASSHPRGTSGSHEQFF
TRBJ2-2 - TRBV11-3 - TGTGCCAGCAGCTTAGATTCAACCGGGGAGCTGTTTTTT CASSLDSTGELFF
TRBJ2-4 - TRBV27 - TGTGCCAGCAGTTCGGGGACTGCTAGGATTTTAAGCATTCAGTACTTC CASSSGTARILSIQYF
TRBJ1-2 - TRBV5-6 once TGTGCCAGCAGCTTGGCCTCACGGGGAGGTGGCTACACCTTC CASSLASRGGGYTF
TRBJ1-1 TRBD1 TRBV4-2 - TGTGCCAGCAGCCACTCCGGGACAGGGATCCCCACTGAAGCTTTCTTT CASSHSGTGIPTEAFF
TRBJ1-1 - TRBV29-1 few TGCAGCGTAGGGGACCACTTCGGGGGCACTGAAGCTTTCTTT CSVGDHFGGTEAFF
TRBJ2-3 - TRBV5-5 - TGTGCCAGCAGCCCCGTAGTAAACGCAGATACGCAGTATTTT CASSPVVNADTQYF
TRBJ2-1 TRBD2 TRBV29-1 - TGCAGCGCGTTAGCGGGAGGCCACTACAATGAGCAGTTCTTC CSALAGGHYNEQFF
TRBJ2-2 TRBD1 TRBV2 once TGTGCCAGCAGTGGGGACAGGGGGCAAGGCGGGGAGCTGTTTTTT CASSGDRGQGGELFF
TRBJ2-7 TRBD2 TRBV28 - TGTGCCAGCAGGCCGGCTAGCGGGAGAGGGTTCTACGAGCAGTACTTC CASRPASGRGFYEQYF
TRBJ1-1 TRBD1 TRBV28 - TGTGCCAGCAGTCACCTCCCGGGACAGCACATGAACACTGAAGCTTTCTTT CASSHLPGQHMNTEAFF
TRBJ2-7 - TRBV6-6 - TGTGCCAGCACCCAAGACGGGAGCAAATACGAGCAGTACTTC CASTQDGSKYEQYF
TRBJ2-5 - TRBV29-1 once TGCAGCCTCATGGGCTCCTCAGGGTCCATAGGATCCCAGTACTTC CSLMGSSGSIGSQYF
TRBJ1-3 - TRBV18 once TGTGCCAGCTCACCACCGTTGGGTCCTGGAAACACCATATATTTT CASSPPLGPGNTIYF
TRBJ1-2 - TRBV28 - TGTGCCAGCAGTTCTCGGGGGCTGTTAAACTATGGCTACACCTTC CASSSRGLLNYGYTF
TRBJ1-1 - TRBV29-1 few TGCAGCGCCGGGTTTAACCTGAACACTGAAGCTTTCTTT CSAGFNLNTEAFF
TRBJ2-1 - TRBV19 - TGTGCCAGTAGTCCGTCTTGGGCGGTCTGGAGCGGTTACAATGAGCAGTTCTTC CASSPSWAVWSGYNEQFF
TRBJ2-7 - TRBV27 - TGTGCCAGCAGTCATGGTCCTCCCTACGAGCAGTACTTC CASSHGPPYEQYF
TRBJ1-3 - TRBV7-2 - TGTGCCAGCAGCTTAGAGGGCTCCGGAAACACCATATATTTT CASSLEGSGNTIYF
TRBJ2-1 - TRBV9 - TGTGCCAGCAGCCCATTGGAGCTCCTAAATGAGCAGTTCTTC CASSPLELLNEQFF
TRBJ2-3 - TRBV27 - TGTGCCAGCAGTTTTGGGGTTTACGTTGATACGCAGTATTTT CASSFGVYVDTQYF
TRBJ2-7 TRBD2 TRBV6-6 once TGTGCCAGCAGTTACCGGGAGGGAATACACGAGCAGTACTTC CASSYREGIHEQYF
TRBJ1-3 TRBD1 TRBV18 - TGTGCCAGCTCACTCGGACAGGCTGACTCTGGAAACACCATATATTTT CASSLGQADSGNTIYF
TRBJ1-4 TRBD1 TRBV5-1 - TGCGCCAGCAGCCGAGGACAGGCCCGGTCTAATGAAAAACTGTTTTTT CASSRGQARSNEKLFF